Included here is one T cell receptor (beta chain) sequence, with context. Sequencing was performed with immunoSEQ multiplex PCR; in TCRdb, only in-frame clones are kept and a portion is missing. The sample carries 450,000 to 500,000 clones, around 73% recorded once. This sample is drawn from a study of shared clonotypes between healthy human individuals. V was cut by 1 base and J by 1 base, with 5 bases left in between. Germline V gene data show CDR1 as KGHSH and CDR2 as LQKENI. This CDR3 spans 13 amino acids. V is TRBV18 and J is TRBJ2-7; D uncertain. The sequencing sample was made of PBMCs. This clonotype was obtained from a woman aged 40 to 50 in good health. Some clones in this sample may be carry-over from other donors' samples. Here the CDR3 reads CASSPLQSYEQYF. CDR3 in DNA: TGTGCCAGCTCACCACTTCAGTCCTACGAGCAGTACTTC.